The rows below give T cell receptor beta chains drawn from one sample of a study of blood T cell repertoires in COVID-19. Sequenced by immunoSEQ multiplex PCR; TCRdb stores in-frame clones only, minus some. Altogether some 40,000 clones are present, 70% to 90% being singletons, with the ten largest covering about 45%. The sequenced material came from peripheral blood. Receptors originate from a human donor in a cohort sampled during active or convalescent COVID-19. The donor label of this sample is uncertain. CDR3s include the opening cysteine and the closing phenylalanine or tryptophan. A D gene is named only where the DNA matches it firmly. The size field is filled for only some rows; it gives once, few, many or a size class.

TRBD2,TRBV2,TRBJ2-7,many,CASSKLGGTSGYEQYF,TGTGCCAGCAGTAAATTGGGCGGGACTAGCGGCTACGAGCAGTACTTC
.,TRBV18,TRBJ1-2,.,CASSRADYGYTF,TGTGCCAGCTCACGGGCAGACTATGGCTACACCTTC
TRBD2,TRBV11-1,TRBJ2-1,.,CASSFLGLAGDNEQFF,TGTGCCAGCAGCTTCCTTGGACTAGCGGGCGACAATGAGCAGTTCTTC
.,TRBV4-1,TRBJ2-7,.,CASSQVGGGDYEQYF,TGCGCCAGCAGCCAAGTCGGCGGAGGGGACTACGAGCAGTACTTC
.,TRBV19,TRBJ2-3,.,CASSIQAGGTDTQYF,TGTGCCAGTAGTATTCAGGCCGGAGGTACAGATACGCAGTATTTT
.,TRBV4-3,TRBJ2-1,.,CASSQDISYNEQFF,TGCGCCAGCAGCCAAGACATCTCCTACAATGAGCAGTTCTTC
TRBD1,TRBV6-5,TRBJ2-3,.,CATTGVDTQYF,TGTGCCACGACAGGGGTAGATACGCAGTATTTT
TRBD1,TRBV18,TRBJ1-4,.,CASSLRDREGKLFF,TGTGCCAGCTCCCTCCGGGACAGGGAGGGAAAACTGTTTTTT
.,TRBV2,TRBJ2-7,.,CASSSRTARGEQYF,TGTGCCAGCAGCAGCAGGACAGCCCGAGGAGAGCAGTACTTC
.,TRBV6-2/TRBV6-3,TRBJ2-7,.,CASSYRTIEQYF,TGTGCCAGCAGTTACAGGACTATCGAGCAGTACTTC